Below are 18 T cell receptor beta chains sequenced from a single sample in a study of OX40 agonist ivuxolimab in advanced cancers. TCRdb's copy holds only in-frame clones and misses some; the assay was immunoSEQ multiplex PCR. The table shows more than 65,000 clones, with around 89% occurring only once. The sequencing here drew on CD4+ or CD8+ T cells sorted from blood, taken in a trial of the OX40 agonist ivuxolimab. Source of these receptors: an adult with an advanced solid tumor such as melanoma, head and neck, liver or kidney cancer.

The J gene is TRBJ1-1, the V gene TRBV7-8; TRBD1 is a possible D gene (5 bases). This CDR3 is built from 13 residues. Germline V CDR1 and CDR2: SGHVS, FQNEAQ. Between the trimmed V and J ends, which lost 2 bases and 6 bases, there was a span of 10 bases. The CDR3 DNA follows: TGTGCCAGCAGCTTATTGGGGGTCTCTGAAGCTTTCTTT. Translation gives CASSLLGVSEAFF.

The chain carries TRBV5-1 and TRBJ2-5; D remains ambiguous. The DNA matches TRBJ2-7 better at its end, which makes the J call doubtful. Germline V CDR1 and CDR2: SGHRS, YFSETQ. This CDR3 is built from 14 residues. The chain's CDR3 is CASSTRPLEYEQYF. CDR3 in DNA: TGCGCCAGCAGCACCCGGCCCCTGGAGTACGAGCAGTACTTC.

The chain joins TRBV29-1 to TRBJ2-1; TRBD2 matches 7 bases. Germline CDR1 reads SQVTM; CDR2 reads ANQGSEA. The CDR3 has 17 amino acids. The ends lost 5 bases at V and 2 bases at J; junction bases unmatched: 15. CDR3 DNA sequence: TGCAGCGTTCAAGGACCTCTGGCGGGGGATACCTACAATGAGCAGTTCTTC. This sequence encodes CSVQGPLAGDTYNEQFF.

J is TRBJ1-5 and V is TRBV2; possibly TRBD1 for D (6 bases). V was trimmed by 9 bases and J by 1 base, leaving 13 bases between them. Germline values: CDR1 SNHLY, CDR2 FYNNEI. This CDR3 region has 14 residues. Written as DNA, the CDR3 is TGTGCCAGTAAAACAGGGATGAGCAATCAGCCCCAGCATTTT. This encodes CASKTGMSNQPQHF.

The CDR3 sequence: CASSLVMNTEAFF. The CDR3 DNA sequence: TGTGCCAGCAGCTTGGTTATGAACACTGAAGCTTTCTTT. This chain joins TRBV7-3 and TRBJ1-1; D not resolved. CDR1 and CDR2 from the germline V gene are SGHTA and FQGTGA. CDR3 size: 13 residues. The V end lost 3 bases, the J end lost 0 bases, and 5 bases lay between the germline ends.

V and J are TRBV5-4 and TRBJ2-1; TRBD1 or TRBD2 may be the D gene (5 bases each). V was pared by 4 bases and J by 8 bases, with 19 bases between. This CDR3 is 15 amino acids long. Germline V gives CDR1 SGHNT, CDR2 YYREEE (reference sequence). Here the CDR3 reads CASSPLGPGNDEQFF. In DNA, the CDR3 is TGTGCCAGCAGCCCCCTGGGACCCGGCAACGATGAGCAGTTCTTC.

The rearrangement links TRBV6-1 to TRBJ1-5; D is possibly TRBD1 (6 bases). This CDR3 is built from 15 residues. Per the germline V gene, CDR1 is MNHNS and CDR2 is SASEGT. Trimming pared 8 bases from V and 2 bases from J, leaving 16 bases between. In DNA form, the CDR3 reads TGTGCCAGCGGACAGTCTGGAGTAGGCAATCAGCCCCAGCATTTT. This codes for CASGQSGVGNQPQHF.

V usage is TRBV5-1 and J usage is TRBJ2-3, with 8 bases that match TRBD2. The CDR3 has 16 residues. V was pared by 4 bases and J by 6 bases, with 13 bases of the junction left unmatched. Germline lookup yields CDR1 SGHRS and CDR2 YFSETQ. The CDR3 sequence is CASSLSGGRTGDTQYF. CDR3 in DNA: TGCGCCAGCAGCCTCAGCGGGGGCCGAACCGGGGATACGCAGTATTTT.

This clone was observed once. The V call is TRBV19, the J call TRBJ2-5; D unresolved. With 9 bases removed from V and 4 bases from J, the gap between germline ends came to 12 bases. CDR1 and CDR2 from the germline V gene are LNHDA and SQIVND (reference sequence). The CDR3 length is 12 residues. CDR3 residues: CASPLGGETQYF. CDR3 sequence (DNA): TGTGCCAGCCCGCTAGGCGGAGAGACCCAGTACTTC.

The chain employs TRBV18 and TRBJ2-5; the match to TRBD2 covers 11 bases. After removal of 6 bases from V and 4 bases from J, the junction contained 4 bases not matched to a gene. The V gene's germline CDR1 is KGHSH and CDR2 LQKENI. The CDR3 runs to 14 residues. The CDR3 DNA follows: TGTGCCAGCTCCCGCGGACTAGCGGGAGAGACCCAGTACTTC. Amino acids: CASSRGLAGETQYF.

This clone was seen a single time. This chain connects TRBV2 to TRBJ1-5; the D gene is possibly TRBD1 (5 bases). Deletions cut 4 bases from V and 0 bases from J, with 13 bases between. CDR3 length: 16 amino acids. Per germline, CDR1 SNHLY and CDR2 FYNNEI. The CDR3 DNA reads TGTGCCAGCAGTGCGTCCGGGACCAATAGCAATCAGCCCCAGCATTTT. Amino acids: CASSASGTNSNQPQHF. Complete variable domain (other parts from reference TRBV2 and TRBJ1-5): EPEVTQTPSHQVTQMGQEVILRCVPISNHLYFYWYRQILGQKVEFLVSFYNNEISEKSEIFDDQFSVERPDGSNFTLKIRSTKLEDSAMYFCASSASGTNSNQPQHFGDGTRLSIL.

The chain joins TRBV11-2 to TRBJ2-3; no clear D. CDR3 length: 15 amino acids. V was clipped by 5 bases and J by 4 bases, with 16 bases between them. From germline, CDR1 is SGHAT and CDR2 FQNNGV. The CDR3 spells CASSRVLAVADTQYF. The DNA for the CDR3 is TGTGCCAGCAGCCGGGTATTGGCGGTCGCAGATACGCAGTATTTT.

Written as DNA, the CDR3 is TGTGCCAGCAGCCCTAGAGGGGGTTCCCAGCATTTT. Amino acid sequence: CASSPRGGSQHF. This chain connects TRBV5-6 to TRBJ1-5, with D perhaps matching TRBD1 (6 bases). Germline CDR1 and CDR2: SGHDT and YYEEEE. Trimming stripped 4 bases from V and 11 bases from J, with 13 bases between. This CDR3 is 12 amino acids long.

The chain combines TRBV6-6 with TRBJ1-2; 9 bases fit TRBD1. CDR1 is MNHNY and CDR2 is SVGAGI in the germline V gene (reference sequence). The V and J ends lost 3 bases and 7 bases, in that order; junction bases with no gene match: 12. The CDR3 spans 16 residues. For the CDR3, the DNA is TGTGCCAGCAGTTATAATCCGGGACAGGGAAATGGTGGCTACACCTTC. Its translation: CASSYNPGQGNGGYTF.

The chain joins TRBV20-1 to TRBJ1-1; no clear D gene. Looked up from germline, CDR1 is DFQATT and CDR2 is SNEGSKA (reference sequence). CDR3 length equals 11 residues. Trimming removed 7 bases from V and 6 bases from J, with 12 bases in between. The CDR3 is CSVSLRAEAFF. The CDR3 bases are TGCAGTGTTTCCCTTCGGGCTGAAGCTTTCTTT.

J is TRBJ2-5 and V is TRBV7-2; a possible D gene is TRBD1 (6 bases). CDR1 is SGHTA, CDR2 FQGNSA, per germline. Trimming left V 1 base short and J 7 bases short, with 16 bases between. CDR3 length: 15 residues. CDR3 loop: CASSLGGPQGGTQYF. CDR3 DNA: TGTGCCAGCAGCTTAGGGGGGCCCCAGGGCGGGACCCAGTACTTC.

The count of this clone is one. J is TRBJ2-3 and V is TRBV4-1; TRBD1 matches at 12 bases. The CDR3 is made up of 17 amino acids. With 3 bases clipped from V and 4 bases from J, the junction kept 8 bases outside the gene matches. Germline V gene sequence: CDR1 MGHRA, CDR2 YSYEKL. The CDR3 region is CASSQKGDRGRPDTQYF. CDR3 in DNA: TGCGCCAGCAGCCAGAAGGGGGACAGGGGGCGGCCAGATACGCAGTATTTT.

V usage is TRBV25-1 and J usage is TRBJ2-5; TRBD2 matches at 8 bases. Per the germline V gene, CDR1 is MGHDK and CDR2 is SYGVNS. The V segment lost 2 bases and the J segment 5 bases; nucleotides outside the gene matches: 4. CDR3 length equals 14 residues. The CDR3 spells CASSEPGLVETQYF. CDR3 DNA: TGTGCCAGCAGTGAACCGGGACTAGTGGAGACCCAGTACTTC.